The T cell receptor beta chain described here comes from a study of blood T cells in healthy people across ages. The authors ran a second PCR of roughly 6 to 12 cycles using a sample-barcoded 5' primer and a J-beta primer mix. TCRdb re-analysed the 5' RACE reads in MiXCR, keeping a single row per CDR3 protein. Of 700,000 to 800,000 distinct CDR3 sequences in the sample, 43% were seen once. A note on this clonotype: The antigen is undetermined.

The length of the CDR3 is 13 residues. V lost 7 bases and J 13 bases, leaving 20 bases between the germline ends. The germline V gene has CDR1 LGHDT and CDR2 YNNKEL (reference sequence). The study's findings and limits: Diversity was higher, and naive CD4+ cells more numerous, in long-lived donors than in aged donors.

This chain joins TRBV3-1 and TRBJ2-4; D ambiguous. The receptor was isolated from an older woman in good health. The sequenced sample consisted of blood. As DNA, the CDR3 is TGTGCCAGCATGCTGGACCCGTTAGGAGAGCAGTACTTC. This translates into CASMLDPLGEQYF.